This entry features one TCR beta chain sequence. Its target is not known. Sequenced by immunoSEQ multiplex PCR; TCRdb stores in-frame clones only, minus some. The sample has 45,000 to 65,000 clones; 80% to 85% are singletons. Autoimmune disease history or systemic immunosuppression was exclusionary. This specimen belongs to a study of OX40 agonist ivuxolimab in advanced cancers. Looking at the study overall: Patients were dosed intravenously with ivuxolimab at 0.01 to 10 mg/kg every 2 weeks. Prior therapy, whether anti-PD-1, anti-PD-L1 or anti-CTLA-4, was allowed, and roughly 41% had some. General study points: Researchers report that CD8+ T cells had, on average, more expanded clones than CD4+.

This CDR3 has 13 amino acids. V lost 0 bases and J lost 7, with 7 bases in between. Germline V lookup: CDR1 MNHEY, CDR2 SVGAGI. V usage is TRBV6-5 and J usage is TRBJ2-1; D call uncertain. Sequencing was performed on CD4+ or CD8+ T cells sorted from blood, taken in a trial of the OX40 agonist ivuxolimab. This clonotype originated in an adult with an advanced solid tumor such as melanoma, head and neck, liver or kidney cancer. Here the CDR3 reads CASSYSTANEQFF. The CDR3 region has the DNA TGTGCCAGCAGTTACTCGACTGCAAATGAGCAGTTCTTC.